A selection of T cell receptor beta chains follows, all from one sample in a study of T cell repertoires in cytomegalovirus infection. These receptors' antigens are unknown. TCRdb processed the reads anew with MiXCR; each CDR3 protein has one entry. The data show around 310,000 distinct CDR3 sequences, 25% to 30% seen once. Here the sequenced sample was cultured PBMCs, taken from culture after CMV antigen stimulation. Source of these receptors: a human donor in good health (CMV status not recorded). Some clones in this sample may be carry-over from other donors' samples. The CDR3 runs from the conserved cysteine through the conserved F or W. The D gene is left open where the match is weak. Part of the rows lack a size; the others show once, few, many or a class for expanded clones.

J gene: TRBJ2-2
clone size: .
D gene: .
V gene: TRBV11-2
CDR3 DNA: TGTGCCAGCAGCCAAAGAAGAACCGGGGAGCTGTTTTTT
CDR3 protein: CASSQRRTGELFF

J gene: TRBJ1-5
clone size: .
D gene: .
V gene: TRBV12-3/TRBV12-4
CDR3 DNA: TGTGCCAGCGGGGCCGCCCTCCAGCCCCAGCATTTT
CDR3 protein: CASGAALQPQHF

J gene: TRBJ2-2
clone size: many
D gene: .
V gene: TRBV7-9
CDR3 DNA: TGTGCCAGCAGCTTACTAGGACTTAGTACCGGGGAGCTGTTTTTT
CDR3 protein: CASSLLGLSTGELFF

J gene: TRBJ2-2
clone size: .
D gene: .
V gene: TRBV4-1
CDR3 DNA: TGCGCCAGCAGCCAATATGAGGGAGAAGCCAACACCGGGGAGCTGTTTTTT
CDR3 protein: CASSQYEGEANTGELFF

J gene: TRBJ1-1
clone size: .
D gene: .
V gene: TRBV9
CDR3 DNA: TGTGCCAGCAGCGTAGACCACCGGGGCTGGAACACTGAAGCTTTCTTT
CDR3 protein: CASSVDHRGWNTEAFF

J gene: TRBJ2-7
clone size: .
D gene: .
V gene: TRBV19
CDR3 DNA: TGTGCCAGTAGTATAAATGTCGGCAGCTACTACGAGCAGTACTTC
CDR3 protein: CASSINVGSYYEQYF

J gene: TRBJ1-2
clone size: .
D gene: TRBD1
V gene: TRBV12-3/TRBV12-4
CDR3 DNA: TGTGCCAGCAGTCCCCGGACAGGCCTCTTCTATGGCTACACCTTC
CDR3 protein: CASSPRTGLFYGYTF

J gene: TRBJ2-5
clone size: few
D gene: .
V gene: TRBV7-3
CDR3 DNA: TGTGCCAGCAGCCCCCAGGGCCAAGAGACCCAGTACTTC
CDR3 protein: CASSPQGQETQYF

J gene: TRBJ1-5
clone size: .
D gene: .
V gene: TRBV7-6
CDR3 DNA: TGTGCCAGCAGTTGGGGCCCCCGCAATCAGCCCCAGCATTTT
CDR3 protein: CASSWGPRNQPQHF

J gene: TRBJ1-1
clone size: .
D gene: .
V gene: TRBV19
CDR3 DNA: TGTGCCAGTAGTAGACCCTGGCGGGCGAACACTGAAGCTTTCTTT
CDR3 protein: CASSRPWRANTEAFF

J gene: TRBJ1-5
clone size: .
D gene: TRBD1
V gene: TRBV4-2
CDR3 DNA: TGTGCCAGCAGCCAACTGGACAGGGTCAATCAGCCCCAGCATTTT
CDR3 protein: CASSQLDRVNQPQHF

J gene: TRBJ1-3
clone size: few
D gene: .
V gene: TRBV6-2/TRBV6-3
CDR3 DNA: TGTGCCAGCAGTCCGGGGCCACAAGCTTATGGAAACACCATATATTTT
CDR3 protein: CASSPGPQAYGNTIYF

J gene: TRBJ2-2
clone size: .
D gene: TRBD1
V gene: TRBV19
CDR3 DNA: TGTGCCAGTAAGGGGACAGGGGACTTCACCGGGGAGCTGTTTTTT
CDR3 protein: CASKGTGDFTGELFF

J gene: TRBJ1-5
clone size: few
D gene: .
V gene: TRBV10-3
CDR3 DNA: TGTGCCATCAGTGACGGCCCGAATAGCAATCAGCCCCAGCATTTT
CDR3 protein: CAISDGPNSNQPQHF

J gene: TRBJ1-1
clone size: .
D gene: TRBD1
V gene: TRBV7-3
CDR3 DNA: TGTGCCAGCAGCTCTAGGGCGGGACAGGGGAACACTGAAGCTTTCTTT
CDR3 protein: CASSSRAGQGNTEAFF

J gene: TRBJ2-5
clone size: many
D gene: .
V gene: TRBV10-3
CDR3 DNA: TGTGCCATCAGTGAGTCCCAGGGAGAGACCCAGTACTTC
CDR3 protein: CAISESQGETQYF

J gene: TRBJ1-1
clone size: .
D gene: .
V gene: TRBV19
CDR3 DNA: TGTGCCAGTAGTATAGGGGACCTGAACACTGAAGCTTTCTTT
CDR3 protein: CASSIGDLNTEAFF

J gene: TRBJ2-3
clone size: .
D gene: TRBD2
V gene: TRBV5-1
CDR3 DNA: TGCGCCAGCACCGCTCGGCGGGGGGGAACTTATAAAGGTTCTAGCACAGATACGCAGTATTTT
CDR3 protein: CASTARRGGTYKGSSTDTQYF

J gene: TRBJ2-2
clone size: .
D gene: .
V gene: TRBV7-2
CDR3 DNA: TGTGCCAGCAGCTTCCGAGGGACGGCCGCGAACACCGGGGAGCTGTTTTTT
CDR3 protein: CASSFRGTAANTGELFF

J gene: TRBJ1-2
clone size: few
D gene: .
V gene: TRBV7-2
CDR3 DNA: TGTGCCAGCAGCCTCGCGCCCGGGATGAACTATGGCTACACCTTC
CDR3 protein: CASSLAPGMNYGYTF

J gene: TRBJ2-7
clone size: .
D gene: .
V gene: TRBV7-9
CDR3 DNA: TGTGCCAGCAGCTCAGACAGTTTCCACGAGCAGTACTTC
CDR3 protein: CASSSDSFHEQYF

J gene: TRBJ2-1
clone size: once
D gene: TRBD2
V gene: TRBV6-4
CDR3 DNA: TGTGCCAGCAGCCCTGGACTAGCGGGAGTTCAAGAGCAGTTCTTC
CDR3 protein: CASSPGLAGVQEQFF